This T cell receptor (beta chain) was obtained from a study of beta chain features in type 1 diabetes. About the research overall: Examination covered roughly 100,000,000 sorted cells spanning all samples.

Every bit of the isolated RNA underwent reverse transcription, so sequencing read expressed TCRB transcripts. Sequencing used immunoSEQ multiplex PCR; TCRdb keeps in-frame clones, though not all of them. The sample has roughly 300,000 clones, 12% to 15% seen once. The authors took one heparinised blood draw, averaging about 120 mL, from each donor. Over 95% purity was reached by all sorted populations. The specimen sequenced was central memory CD4+ T cells from blood. The sequence derives from a man aged 30 to 39 in good health.

The CDR3 protein is CASNPEGPRSEQFF. CDR3 bases: TGTGCCAGCAACCCCGAGGGGCCCCGCAGTGAGCAGTTCTTC. The V gene is TRBV11-3, the J gene TRBJ2-1; D possibly matches TRBD1 or TRBD2 (5 bases each). The CDR3 runs to 14 residues. Trimming took 7 bases from V and 9 from J, leaving 19 bases between them. The germline CDR1 and CDR2 sequences are SGHNT and YENEEA.